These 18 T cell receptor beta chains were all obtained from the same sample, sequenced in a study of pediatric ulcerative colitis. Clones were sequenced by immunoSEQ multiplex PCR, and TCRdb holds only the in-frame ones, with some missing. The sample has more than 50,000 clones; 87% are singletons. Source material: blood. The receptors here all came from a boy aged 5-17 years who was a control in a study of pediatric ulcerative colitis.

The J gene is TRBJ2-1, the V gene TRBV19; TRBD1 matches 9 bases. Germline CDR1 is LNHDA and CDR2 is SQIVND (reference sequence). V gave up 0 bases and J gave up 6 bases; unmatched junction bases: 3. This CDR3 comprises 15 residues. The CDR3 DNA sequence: TGTGCCAGTAGTATAGAAGGGACAGGGCGCAATGAGCAGTTCTTC. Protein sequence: CASSIEGTGRNEQFF.

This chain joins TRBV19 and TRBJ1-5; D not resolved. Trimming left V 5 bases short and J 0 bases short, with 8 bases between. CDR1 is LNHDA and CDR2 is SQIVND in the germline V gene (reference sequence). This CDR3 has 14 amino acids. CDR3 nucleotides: TGTGCCAGTAGTGAGCTAGCTAGCAATCAGCCCCAGCATTTT. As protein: CASSELASNQPQHF. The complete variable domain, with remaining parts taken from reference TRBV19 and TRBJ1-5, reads DGGITQSPKYLFRKEGQNVTLSCEQNLNHDAMYWYRQDPGQGLRLIYYSQIVNDFQKGDIAEGYSVSREKKESFPLTVTSAQKNPTAFYLCASSELASNQPQHFGDGTRLSIL.

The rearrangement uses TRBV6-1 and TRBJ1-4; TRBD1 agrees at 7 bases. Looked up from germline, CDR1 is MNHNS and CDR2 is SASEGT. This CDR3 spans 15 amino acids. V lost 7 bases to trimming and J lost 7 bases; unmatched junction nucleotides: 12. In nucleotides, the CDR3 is TGTGCCAGCATCGAAGGCGAGGGGGCGGGTGAAAAACTGTTTTTT. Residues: CASIEGEGAGEKLFF.

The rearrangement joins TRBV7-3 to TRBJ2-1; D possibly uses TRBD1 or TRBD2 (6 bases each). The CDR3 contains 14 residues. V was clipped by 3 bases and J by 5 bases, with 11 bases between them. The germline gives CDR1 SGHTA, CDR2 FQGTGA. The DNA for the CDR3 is TGTGCCAGCAGCTTCGGGGGCCTTAACAATGAGCAGTTCTTC. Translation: CASSFGGLNNEQFF.

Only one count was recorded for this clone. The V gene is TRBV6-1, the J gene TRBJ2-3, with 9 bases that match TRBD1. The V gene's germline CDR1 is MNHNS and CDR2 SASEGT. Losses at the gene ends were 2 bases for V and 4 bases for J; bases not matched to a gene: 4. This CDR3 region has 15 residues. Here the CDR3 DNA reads TGTGCCAGCAGTGAATGGACAGGGGAGTCAGATACGCAGTATTTT. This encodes CASSEWTGESDTQYF.

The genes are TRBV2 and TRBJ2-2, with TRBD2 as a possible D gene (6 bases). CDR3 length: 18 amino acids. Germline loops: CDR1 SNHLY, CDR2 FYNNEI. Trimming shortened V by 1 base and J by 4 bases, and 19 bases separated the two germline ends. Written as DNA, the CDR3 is TGTGCCAGCAGTGAAGGGGGTGGGAGCGGGCGATTCACCGGGGAGCTGTTTTTT. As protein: CASSEGGGSGRFTGELFF.

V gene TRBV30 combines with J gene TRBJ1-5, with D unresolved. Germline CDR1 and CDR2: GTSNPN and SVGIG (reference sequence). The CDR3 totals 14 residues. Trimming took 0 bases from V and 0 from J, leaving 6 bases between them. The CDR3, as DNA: TGTGCCTGGAGTGTATCCAGTAGCAATCAGCCCCAGCATTTT. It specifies CAWSVSSSNQPQHF. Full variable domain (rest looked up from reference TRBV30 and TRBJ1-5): SQTIHQWPATLVQPVGSPLSLECTVEGTSNPNLYWYRQAAGRGLQLLFYSVGIGQISSEVPQNLSASRPQDRQFILSSKKLLLSDSGFYLCAWSVSSSNQPQHFGDGTRLSIL.

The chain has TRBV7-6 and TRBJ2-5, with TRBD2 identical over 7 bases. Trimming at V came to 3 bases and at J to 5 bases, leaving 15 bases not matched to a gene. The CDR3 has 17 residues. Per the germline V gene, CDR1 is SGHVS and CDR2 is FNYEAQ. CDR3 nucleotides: TGTGCCAGCAGCTTCAGGGCGGGAGAAAACCCAAGGGAGACCCAGTACTTC. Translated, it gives CASSFRAGENPRETQYF.

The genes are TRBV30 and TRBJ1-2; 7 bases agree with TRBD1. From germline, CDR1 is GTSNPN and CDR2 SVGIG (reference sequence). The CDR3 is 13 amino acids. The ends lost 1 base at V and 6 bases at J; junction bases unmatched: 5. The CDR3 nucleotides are TGTGCCTGGAGTGACAGGGGACTGGATGGCTACACCTTC. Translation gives CAWSDRGLDGYTF.

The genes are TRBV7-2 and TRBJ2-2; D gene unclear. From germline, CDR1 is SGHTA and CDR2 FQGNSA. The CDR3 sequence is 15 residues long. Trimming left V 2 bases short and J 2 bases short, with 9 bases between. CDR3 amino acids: CASSLLGDNTGELFF. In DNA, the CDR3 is TGTGCCAGCAGCTTATTGGGTGACAACACCGGGGAGCTGTTTTTT.

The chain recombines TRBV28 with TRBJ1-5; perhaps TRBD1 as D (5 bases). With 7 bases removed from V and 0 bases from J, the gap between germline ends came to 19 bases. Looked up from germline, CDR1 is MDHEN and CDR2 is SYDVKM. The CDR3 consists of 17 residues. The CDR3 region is CASTSRDFTYSNQPQHF. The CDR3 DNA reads TGTGCCAGCACCTCACGGGACTTTACCTATAGCAATCAGCCCCAGCATTTT.

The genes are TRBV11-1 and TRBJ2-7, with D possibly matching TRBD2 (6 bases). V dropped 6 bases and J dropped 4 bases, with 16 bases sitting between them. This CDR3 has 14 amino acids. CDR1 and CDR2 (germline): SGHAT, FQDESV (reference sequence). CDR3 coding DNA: TGTGCCAGCAGTACGACGGGGGTTGGGTACGAGCAGTACTTC. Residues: CASSTTGVGYEQYF.

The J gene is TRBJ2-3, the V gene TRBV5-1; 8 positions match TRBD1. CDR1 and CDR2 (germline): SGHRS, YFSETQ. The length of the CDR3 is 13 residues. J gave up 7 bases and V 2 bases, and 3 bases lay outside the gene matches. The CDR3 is CASSFQGANTQYF. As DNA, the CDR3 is TGCGCCAGCAGCTTTCAGGGGGCCAATACGCAGTATTTT.

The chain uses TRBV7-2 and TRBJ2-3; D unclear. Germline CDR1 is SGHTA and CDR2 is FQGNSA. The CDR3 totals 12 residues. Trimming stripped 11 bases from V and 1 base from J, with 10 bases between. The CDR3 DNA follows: TGTGCCGGATCTGGTCGCACAGATACGCAGTATTTT. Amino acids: CAGSGRTDTQYF. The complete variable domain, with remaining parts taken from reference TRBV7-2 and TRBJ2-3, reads GAGVSQSPSNKVTEKGKDVELRCDPISGHTALYWYRQSLGQGLEFLIYFQGNSAPDKSGLPSDRFSAERTGGSVSTLTIQRTQQEDSAVYLCAGSGRTDTQYFGPGTRLTVL.

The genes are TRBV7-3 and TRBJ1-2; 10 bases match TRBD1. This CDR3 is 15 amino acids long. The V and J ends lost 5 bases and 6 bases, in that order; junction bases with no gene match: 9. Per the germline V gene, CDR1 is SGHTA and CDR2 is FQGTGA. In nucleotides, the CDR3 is TGTGCCAGCAGCCAGTCCGGGACAGGGGATAATGGCTACACCTTC. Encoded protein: CASSQSGTGDNGYTF.

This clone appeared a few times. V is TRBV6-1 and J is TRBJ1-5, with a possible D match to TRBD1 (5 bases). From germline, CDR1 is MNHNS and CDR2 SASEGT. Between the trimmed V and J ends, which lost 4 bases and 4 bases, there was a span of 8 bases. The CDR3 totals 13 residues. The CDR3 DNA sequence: TGTGCCAGCAGTGCCACAGGAAATCAGCCCCAGCATTTT. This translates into CASSATGNQPQHF.

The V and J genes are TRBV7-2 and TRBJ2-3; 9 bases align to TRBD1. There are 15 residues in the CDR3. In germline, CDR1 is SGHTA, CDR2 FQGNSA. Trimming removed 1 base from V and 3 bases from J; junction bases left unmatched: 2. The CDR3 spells CASSLVQGATDTQYF. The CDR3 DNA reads TGTGCCAGCAGCTTAGTACAGGGGGCTACAGATACGCAGTATTTT.

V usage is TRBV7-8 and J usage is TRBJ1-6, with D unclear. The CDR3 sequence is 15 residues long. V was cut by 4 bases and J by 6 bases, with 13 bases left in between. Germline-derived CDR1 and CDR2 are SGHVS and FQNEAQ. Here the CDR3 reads CASSWNDGSNSPLHF. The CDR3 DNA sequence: TGTGCCAGCAGCTGGAACGACGGGAGTAATTCACCCCTCCACTTT.